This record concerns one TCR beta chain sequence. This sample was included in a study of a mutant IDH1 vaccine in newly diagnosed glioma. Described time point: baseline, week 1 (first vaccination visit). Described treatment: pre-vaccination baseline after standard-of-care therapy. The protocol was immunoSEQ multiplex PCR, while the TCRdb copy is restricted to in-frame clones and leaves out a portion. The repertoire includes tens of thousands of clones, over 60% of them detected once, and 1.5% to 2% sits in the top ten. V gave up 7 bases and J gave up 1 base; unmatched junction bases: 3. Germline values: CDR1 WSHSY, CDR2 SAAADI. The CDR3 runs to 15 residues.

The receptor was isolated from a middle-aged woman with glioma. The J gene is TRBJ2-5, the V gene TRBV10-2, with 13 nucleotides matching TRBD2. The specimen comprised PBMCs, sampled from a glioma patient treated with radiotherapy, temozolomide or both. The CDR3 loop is CASTGTSGAQETQYF. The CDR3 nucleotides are TGCGCCAGCACTGGGACTAGCGGGGCCCAAGAGACCCAGTACTTC.